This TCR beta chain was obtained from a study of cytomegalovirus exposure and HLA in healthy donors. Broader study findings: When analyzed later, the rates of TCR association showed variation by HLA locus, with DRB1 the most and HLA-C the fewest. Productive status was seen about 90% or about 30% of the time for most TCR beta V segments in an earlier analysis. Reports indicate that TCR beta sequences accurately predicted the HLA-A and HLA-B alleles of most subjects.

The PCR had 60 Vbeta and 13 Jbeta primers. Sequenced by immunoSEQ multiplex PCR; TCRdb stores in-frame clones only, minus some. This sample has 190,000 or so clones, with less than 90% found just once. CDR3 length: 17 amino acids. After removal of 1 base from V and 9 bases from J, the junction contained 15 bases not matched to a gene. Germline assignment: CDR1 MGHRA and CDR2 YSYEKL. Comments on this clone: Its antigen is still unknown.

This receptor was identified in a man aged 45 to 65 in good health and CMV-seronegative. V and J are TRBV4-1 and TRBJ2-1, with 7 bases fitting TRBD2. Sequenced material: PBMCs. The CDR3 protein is CASSQVPVVFGGVEQFF. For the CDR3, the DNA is TGCGCCAGCAGCCAAGTCCCGGTCGTGTTTGGGGGGGTTGAGCAGTTCTTC.